What follows is one TCR beta chain and its context. The antigen is not known. This entry belongs to a study of radiation and T cells in renal cell carcinoma. On the study more broadly: Nephrectomy followed 15 Gy stereotactic body radiation by 4 weeks.

Documented time point: baseline pretreatment blood. Stated treatment: 15 Gy SBRT to primary tumor, nephrectomy 4 weeks later. After SBRT, blood was collected at 2 and 4 weeks, plus baseline. Sequencing used immunoSEQ multiplex PCR; TCRdb keeps in-frame clones, though not all of them. The table lists about 140,000 clones, over 65% of them singletons. Study conclusions and caveats: In blood, top tumor clones expanded by 2 weeks, shrinking by 4. Baseline intratumoral clonotype presence is unknown without pretreatment biopsies.

Germline values: CDR1 SGHRS, CDR2 YFSETQ. The CDR3 sequence is 14 residues long. Trimming left V 0 bases short and J 5 bases short, with 9 bases between. The sequencing used blood, collected from a patient whose treatment included radiotherapy and nephrectomy. The chain is built from TRBV5-1 and TRBJ2-1; D gene unclear. The TCR sequence derives from a woman aged 45-60 years with renal cell carcinoma. CDR3 in DNA: TGCGCCAGCAGCTTGGATGGAGCAGACAATGAGCAGTTCTTC. Translation gives CASSLDGADNEQFF.